This T cell receptor beta chain is drawn from a study of vaccination and CD4 T cells after COVID-19 (dated by TCRdb to between 2021 and 2022). The study in broad terms: Convalescent patients had a positive SARS-CoV-2 result on nasal swab PCR, and of these patients, 8 or 9 had mild disease and one had severe disease. The convalescent cohort included six males and four females, with two Hispanic individuals, seven Caucasians, two Asians and one multiracial person. Participants received two doses of either the Pfizer-BioNTech BNT162b2 vaccine (n=8) or the Moderna mRNA-1273 vaccine (n=2). Post-COVID blood samples were collected from convalescent patients a median of about 92 days after diagnosis, with a range of roughly 35 to 180 days. Post-vaccine blood samples were obtained a median of about 77 days after the second vaccine dose, with a range of roughly 12 to 250 days. Overlapping spike peptide pools from SARS-CoV-2 and from the common cold coronaviruses HCoV-NL63, HCoV-OC43 and HCoV-229E were used as culture stimuli. Control cultures used a CEFX viral epitope pool as positive control, an HIV-1 Nef peptide pool as negative control, or no peptide. In approximately ten COVID-19 convalescent patients and a few infection-naive healthy vaccine recipients, the spike-specific CD4+ TCR repertoire before mRNA vaccination was compared with the repertoire after mRNA vaccination. Broad study findings and their caveats: Although the median number of SARS-CoV-2-reactive clonotypes went up from around 20 after infection to around 40 after vaccination, the increase was not significant. In convalescent patients, a median around 90% of post-vaccine SARS-CoV-2-reactive clones were detected only after vaccination, suggesting vaccine-specific priming. Relatively few convalescent patients were included in the study, and early timepoints after natural infection were not analyzed. Nearly all vaccine-specific clones in convalescent patients (304 of 307) were mono-reactive for SARS-CoV-2 spike rather than cross-reactive with common cold coronaviruses.

Note on this clonotype: It has no known antigen specificity. One base away there is no much larger clone; base qualities are not given.

Sample treatment or condition, as interpreted from the label and publication: approximately 11-day PBMC culture with coronavirus spike peptide pools or control peptides (ViraFEST assay). The ViraFEST assay was used in the study, in which antigen-specific T cells were expanded with peptide pools and expanded clonotypes were subsequently identified by TCR sequencing. Positive SARS-CoV-2 PCR tests in the convalescent patients dated from March to December 2020, before Alpha, Beta and Delta variants emerged in the United States. Under 2.5 million PBMCs per well were cultured in IMDM with roughly 5% human AB serum and 7.5 to 10 IU/ml IL-2, plus 10 ug/ml peptide pools. Half of the culture medium was replaced with fresh IL-2-containing medium on days 3 and 7. After roughly 11 days of culture, CD4+ T cells were isolated by negative selection with the EasySep CD4+ T cell isolation kit. PBMCs were separated from whole blood using Ficoll-Paque Plus gradient centrifugation and then either used fresh or cryopreserved at -140C. Culture conditions were generally each tested in triplicate wells.

The receptor library was made with PCR. At the Johns Hopkins FTIC core, DNA from the cultured CD4+ T cells underwent TCR sequencing with the Oncomine TCR Beta short-read assay. The QIAamp micro DNA kit was used to extract genomic DNA from the cultured CD4+ T cells. Oncomine TCR Beta libraries from cultured CD4+ T cells were pooled with unique dual indexes and sequenced on an Illumina iSeq 100. On the authors' methods: Non-productive sequences were removed, and CDR3s not starting with C, not ending with F or W, or shorter than 7 amino acids were discarded. The MANAFEST web application was used to identify antigen-specific clonotypes by comparing peptide-stimulated wells against reference wells and other culture wells. Positive clones required FDR below 0.05, an odds ratio above 5, and productive frequency above 0.1% in at least two of three replicate wells. A clonotype counted as cross-reactive if it showed significant expansion both in the SARS-CoV-2 spike wells and in at least one common cold coronavirus spike condition. Similarity between CDR3 sequences was evaluated in R version 3.6.1 using Levenshtein distances (stringdist) and unrooted phylogenetic trees (ape). TCRdb reran the public reads through fastp at Q25 and MiXCR, keeping productive beta chains. Merged by CDR3 protein, the rows form single entries marked with the most common genes and DNA. TCRdb's processing, not the study's, gives the V and J calls here. This sample lists about 4,000 distinct CDR3 sequences; 15% to 20% were detected once. 14% of the sample goes to the ten largest clones.

V is clipped by 0 bases and J by 0 bases, and the sequence between their germline boundaries is 6 bases long. Looking up the germline V gene yields CDR1 SGHRS and CDR2 YFSETQ. The CDR3, cysteine through phenylalanine, is 15 amino acids long. Here the CDR3 DNA is all that survives: 45 bases in frame from base 1. The chain is encoded by TRBV5-1 joined to TRBJ1-4; there is no confident call for the D gene. What was sequenced was CD4+ T cells from blood, cultured in vitro. The sequence was obtained from a human donor who had recovered from COVID-19. The nucleotide sequence is TGCGCCAGCAGCTTGGCTACAGCAACTAATGAAAAACTGTTTTTT. Its product reads: CASSLATATNEKLFF. With all but the CDR3 taken from the reference TRBV5-1 and TRBJ1-4 genes, the full variable domain is: KAGVTQTPRYLIKTRGQQVTLSCSPISGHRSVSWYQQTPGQGLQFLFEYFSETQRNKGNFPGRFSGRQFSNSRSEMNVSTLELGDSALYLCASSLATATNEKLFFGSGTQLSVL.